The next 10 T cell receptor beta chains were all read from a single sample in a study of CD8 T cells in ankylosing spondylitis. TCRdb used MiXCR to reprocess the 5' RACE reads, holding one entry per CDR3 protein. The repertoire holds around 180,000 distinct CDR3 sequences, with roughly 13% as singletons. The specimen sequenced was blood, either unsorted or a sorted T cell fraction (not recorded which). Receptors were obtained from a female donor with ankylosing spondylitis or in good health (not recorded which).

This clonotype was recorded a few times. V is TRBV6-1 and J is TRBJ2-1, with a tentative D call TRBD2 (6 bases). V gave up 3 bases and J gave up 9 bases, with 15 bases separating them. Germline assignment: CDR1 MNHNS and CDR2 SASEGT. The length of the CDR3 is 14 residues. The DNA of the CDR3 is TGTGCCAGCAGTGAGATGGAGGGTCGAGGTGAGCAGTTCTTC. As protein: CASSEMEGRGEQFF.

This clonotype has at least ten counts. The rearrangement links TRBV12-3 or TRBV12-4 to TRBJ1-1; D perhaps matches TRBD1 (6 bases). The CDR3 contains 13 residues. V was cut by 3 bases and J by 7 bases, with 12 bases left in between. DNA for the CDR3: TGTGCCAGCAGTTTTGCAGGGGCTGGTGAAGCTTTCTTT. Its translation: CASSFAGAGEAFF.

In its sample, this clonotype was seen many times. The V gene is TRBV7-8, the J gene TRBJ2-1, with D possibly called TRBD1 or TRBD2 (5 bases each). Trimming shortened V by 6 bases and J by 0 bases, and 18 bases separated the two germline ends. Germline-derived CDR1 and CDR2 are SGHVS and FQNEAQ. CDR3 length equals 17 residues. DNA of the CDR3: TGTGCCAGCAGGCGAGACGTTAGGGACCACTCCTACAATGAGCAGTTCTTC. This encodes CASRRDVRDHSYNEQFF.

This clonotype appeared many times. The rearrangement joins TRBV20-1 to TRBJ2-1, with TRBD2 matching 7 bases. The CDR3 is 14 residues long. The germline V gene encodes CDR1 DFQATT and CDR2 SNEGSKA (reference sequence). With 7 bases clipped from V and 8 bases from J, the junction kept 14 bases outside the gene matches. CDR3 region: CSVFRDYRRDEQFF. For the CDR3, the DNA is TGCAGTGTTTTCCGGGACTACCGTAGGGATGAGCAGTTCTTC.

In its sample, this clonotype was seen many times. The gene calls are TRBV5-1 and TRBJ1-3, with a tentative D call TRBD1 (6 bases). The V gene's germline CDR1 is SGHRS and CDR2 YFSETQ. V lost 4 bases, J lost 3 bases, and 14 bases lay in between. The CDR3 has 15 amino acids. CDR3 DNA: TGCGCCAGCAGCGGACGAGGGGGTTTTGGAAACACCATATATTTT. Translation: CASSGRGGFGNTIYF.

This clonotype has a count of ten or more. The rearrangement joins TRBV15 to TRBJ2-1; D ambiguous. Germline lookup yields CDR1 LNHNV and CDR2 YYDKDF (reference sequence). The V and J ends lost 0 bases and 9 bases respectively, with 15 bases between them. The CDR3 extends over 15 amino acids. This CDR3 is CATSRDGAPRSEQFF. CDR3 bases: TGTGCCACCAGCAGAGATGGCGCCCCAAGGAGTGAGCAGTTCTTC.

This clonotype was detected a few times. J is TRBJ2-2 and V is TRBV4-2, with 11 bases that match TRBD2. The trim removed 4 bases at V and 4 bases at J, leaving 11 bases unmatched. The CDR3 runs to 18 residues. CDR1 and CDR2 (germline): LGHNA, YNFKEQ. CDR3 region: CASSPSPTSGSGTGELFF. CDR3 nucleotides: TGTGCCAGCAGCCCCTCACCCACTAGCGGGAGCGGCACCGGGGAGCTGTTTTTT.

As for this clonotype: One base away lies a much larger clone, so this may be a sequencing read error. The chain uses TRBV7-2 and TRBJ2-7, with D uncertain. CDR1 is SGHTA, CDR2 FQGNSA, per germline. Trimming took 5 bases from V and 6 from J, leaving 11 bases between them. This CDR3 is built from 12 residues. CDR3 residues: CASSEVGSEQYF. The DNA of the CDR3 is TGTGCCAGCAGCGAAGTCGGGTCCGAGCAGTACTTC.

The sample holds many counts of this clonotype. The chain couples TRBV7-2 to TRBJ2-3, with 7 bases aligning to TRBD2. J gave up 2 bases and V 5 bases, and 7 bases lay outside the gene matches. CDR3 length: 15 amino acids. Germline CDR1 SGHTA, CDR2 FQGNSA. CDR3 protein: CASSISGPYTDTQYF. The CDR3 DNA follows: TGTGCCAGCAGCATTAGCGGGCCATACACAGATACGCAGTATTTT.

This clonotype appeared many times. This chain joins TRBV6-1 and TRBJ1-6; D gene uncertain. The CDR3 totals 13 residues. Germline lookup yields CDR1 MNHNS and CDR2 SASEGT. V was pared by 7 bases and J by 6 bases, with 10 bases between. The CDR3, as DNA: TGTGCCAGCAAGCAACAGCCTAATTCACCCCTCCACTTT. Translation gives CASKQQPNSPLHF.